The clone carrying this T cell receptor (beta chain) was detected a few times. The antigen is unknown. Patients all relapsed after autologous stem cell transplantation, and there was variation in brentuximab vedotin exposure. The data were produced by immunoSEQ multiplex PCR, yet TCRdb's version contains in-frame clones alone and is incomplete. The sample consists of 13,000 to 15,000 clones, about 86% of them appearing once. The germline V and J ends were trimmed by 5 bases and 3 bases, with 13 bases remaining between them. CDR3 length: 13 residues. CDR1 GTSNPN and CDR2 SVGIG come from the germline V gene (reference sequence). The data are from a study of PD-1 blockade in classical Hodgkin lymphoma. Broader study findings: Repertoire differences lack defined causes, possibly disease activity or prior therapy. In newly diagnosed patients, baseline TCR diversity was reportedly below that of healthy donors.

The genes are TRBV30 and TRBJ1-1, with D hard to call. This sequence was found in a human donor with classical Hodgkin lymphoma. Sequencing used peripheral blood mononuclear cells (PBMCs), obtained at baseline. In nucleotides, the CDR3 is TGTGCCTGGTTATCAGATGAGGACACTGAAGCTTTCTTT. It specifies CAWLSDEDTEAFF.